One and the same sample provided the 2 T cell receptor beta chains below, sequenced in a study of CD8 T cells in ankylosing spondylitis. Each CDR3 protein is one row after TCRdb ran MiXCR on the 5' RACE reads. The table has nearly 350,000 distinct CDR3 sequences, about 14% seen once; the top ten hold 1.1%. Source material: blood, either unsorted or a sorted T cell fraction (not recorded which). The origin of the receptors is a male donor with ankylosing spondylitis or in good health (not recorded which).

The chain joins TRBV5-4 to TRBJ2-6; D is unclear. V was pared by 4 bases and J by 4 bases, with 6 bases between. CDR1 is SGHNT and CDR2 is YYREEE in the germline V gene (reference sequence). This CDR3 contains 13 residues. The CDR3 DNA sequence: TGTGCCAGCAGCGCCGTCGGGGCCAACGTCCTGACTTTC. Encoded protein: CASSAVGANVLTF.

This clonotype has just a few counts. This chain joins TRBV10-3 and TRBJ2-3; D is perhaps TRBD2 (6 bases). V was clipped by 10 bases and J by 0 bases, with 17 bases between them. Germline-derived CDR1 and CDR2 are ENHRY and SYGVKD. The CDR3 runs to 15 residues. CDR3 bases: TGTGCCACCCGGGCGGTTAGCGGCAGCACAGATACGCAGTATTTT. Protein sequence: CATRAVSGSTDTQYF.